Many counts were recorded for the clone carrying this TCR beta chain. Its specificity is unknown. These data belong to a study of regulatory T cells in long-lasting Graves disease. Whole-study results and caveats: Persistent Graves' patients showed reduced TCR diversity versus newly diagnosed patients.

The time point is: newly diagnosed GD, antithyroid drugs for less than 3 months. Following extraction of RNA from PBMCs, that RNA was used to make the TCR library. Construction of the TCR beta libraries employed iRepertoire HTBI primers in conjunction with Arm-PCR of CDR3 regions. In TCRdb, the multiplex PCR reads were re-called with MiXCR into one record per CDR3 protein. The sample has about half a million distinct CDR3 sequences; 12% are singletons. The germline V gene has CDR1 LNHDA and CDR2 SQIVND (reference sequence). This CDR3 spans 13 amino acids. Trimming cost V 6 bases and J 2 bases, with 5 bases left between them. The same sample was also used in a study of T cells in Graves' hyperthyroidism and ophthalmopathy. That work states: From stable hyperthyroidism, ophthalmopathy was separated by a 13 V-J model. Ophthalmopathy was predicted by the model a median of roughly 6.6 months ahead of onset.

The starting material was peripheral blood mononuclear cells (PBMCs), obtained at new diagnosis, from a patient treated with antithyroid drugs. The V gene is TRBV19, the J gene TRBJ1-6; D call uncertain. The receptor was isolated from a woman under 40 with Graves disease. CDR3 nucleotides: TGTGCCAGTAGCGGGACCTATAATTCACCCCTCCACTTT. It yields the protein CASSGTYNSPLHF.